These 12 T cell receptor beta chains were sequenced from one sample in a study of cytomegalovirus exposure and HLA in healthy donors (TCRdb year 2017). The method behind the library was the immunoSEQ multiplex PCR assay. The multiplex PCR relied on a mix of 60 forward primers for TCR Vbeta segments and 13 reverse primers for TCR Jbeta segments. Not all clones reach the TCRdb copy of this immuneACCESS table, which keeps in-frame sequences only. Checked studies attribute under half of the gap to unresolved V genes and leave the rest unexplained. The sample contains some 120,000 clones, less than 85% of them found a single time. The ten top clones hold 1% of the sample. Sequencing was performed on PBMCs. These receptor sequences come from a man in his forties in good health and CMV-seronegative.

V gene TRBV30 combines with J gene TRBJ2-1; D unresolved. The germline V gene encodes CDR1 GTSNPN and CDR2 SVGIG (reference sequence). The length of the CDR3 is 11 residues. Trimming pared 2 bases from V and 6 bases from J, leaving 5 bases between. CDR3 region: CAWSQVNEQFF. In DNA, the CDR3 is TGTGCCTGGAGTCAGGTCAATGAGCAGTTCTTC.

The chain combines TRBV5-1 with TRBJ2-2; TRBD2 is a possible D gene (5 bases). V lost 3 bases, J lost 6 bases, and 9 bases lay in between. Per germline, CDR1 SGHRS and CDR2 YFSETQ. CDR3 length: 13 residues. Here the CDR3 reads CASSSSLSGELFF. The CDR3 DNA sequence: TGCGCCAGCAGCTCTAGCTTATCCGGGGAGCTGTTTTTT.

As DNA, the CDR3 is TGTGCCAGCAGCTTGGGGCTGGAGACCCAGTACTTC. Residues: CASSLGLETQYF. V usage is TRBV5-6 and J usage is TRBJ2-5; D is unclear. From germline, CDR1 is SGHDT and CDR2 YYEEEE. V dropped 0 bases and J dropped 5 bases, with 5 bases sitting between them. The CDR3 contains 12 residues.

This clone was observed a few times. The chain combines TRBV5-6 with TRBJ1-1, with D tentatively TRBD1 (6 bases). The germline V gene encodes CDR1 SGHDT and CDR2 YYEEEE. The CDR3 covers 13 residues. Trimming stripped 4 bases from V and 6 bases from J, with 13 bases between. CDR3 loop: CASSPTKGAEAFF. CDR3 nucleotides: TGTGCCAGCAGCCCCACTAAGGGGGCTGAAGCTTTCTTT.

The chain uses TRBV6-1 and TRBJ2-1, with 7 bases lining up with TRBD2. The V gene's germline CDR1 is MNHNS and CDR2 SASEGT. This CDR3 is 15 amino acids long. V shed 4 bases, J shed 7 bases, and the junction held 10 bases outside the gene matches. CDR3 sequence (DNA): TGTGCCAGCAGTGCACGTTGGGCGGGGGTTAATGAGCAGTTCTTC. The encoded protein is CASSARWAGVNEQFF.

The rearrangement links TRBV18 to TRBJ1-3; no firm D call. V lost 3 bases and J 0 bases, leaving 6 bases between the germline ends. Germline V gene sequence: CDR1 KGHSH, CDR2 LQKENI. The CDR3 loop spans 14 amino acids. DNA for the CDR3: TGTGCCAGCTCACCCCCTAACTCTGGAAACACCATATATTTT. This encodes CASSPPNSGNTIYF.

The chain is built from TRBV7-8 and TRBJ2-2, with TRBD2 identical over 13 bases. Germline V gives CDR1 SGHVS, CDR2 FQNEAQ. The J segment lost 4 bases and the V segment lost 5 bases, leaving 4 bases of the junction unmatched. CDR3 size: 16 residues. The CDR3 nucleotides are TGTGCCAGCAGCACCGGGACTAGCGGGGCCACCGGGGAGCTGTTTTTT. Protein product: CASSTGTSGATGELFF. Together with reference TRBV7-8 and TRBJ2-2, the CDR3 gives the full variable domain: GAGVSQSPRYKVAKRGQDVALRCDPISGHVSLFWYQQALGQGPEFLTYFQNEAQLDKSGLPSDRFFAERPEGSVSTLKIQRTQQEDSAVYLCASSTGTSGATGELFFGEGSRLTVL.

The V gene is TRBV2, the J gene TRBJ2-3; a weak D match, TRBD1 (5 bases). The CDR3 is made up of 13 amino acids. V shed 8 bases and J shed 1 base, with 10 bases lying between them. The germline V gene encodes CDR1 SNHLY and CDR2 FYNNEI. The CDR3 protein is CASGRERTDTQYF. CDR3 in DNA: TGTGCCAGCGGCAGGGAACGCACAGATACGCAGTATTTT.

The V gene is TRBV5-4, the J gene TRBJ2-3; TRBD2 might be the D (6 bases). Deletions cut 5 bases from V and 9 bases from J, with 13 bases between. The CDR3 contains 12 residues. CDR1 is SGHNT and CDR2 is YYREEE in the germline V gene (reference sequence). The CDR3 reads CASRSLGGTQYF. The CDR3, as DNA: TGTGCCAGCAGGTCGCTGGGGGGAACGCAGTATTTT.

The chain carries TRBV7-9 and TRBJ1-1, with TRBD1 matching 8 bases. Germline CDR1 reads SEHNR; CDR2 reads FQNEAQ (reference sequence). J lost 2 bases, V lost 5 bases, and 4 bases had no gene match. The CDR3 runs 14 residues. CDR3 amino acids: CASSPGQGNTEAFF. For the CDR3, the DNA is TGTGCCAGCAGCCCCGGACAGGGAAACACTGAAGCTTTCTTT.

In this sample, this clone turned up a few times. The CDR3 spells CASSLGQGVDQPQHF. The DNA for the CDR3 is TGTGCCAGCAGCTTGGGGCAGGGGGTTGATCAGCCCCAGCATTTT. The chain links TRBV5-8 to TRBJ1-5; 7 positions match TRBD1. The germline gives CDR1 SGHTS, CDR2 YDEGEE. The junction had 5 bases not matched to a gene; V was cut back by 0 bases and J by 5 bases. The CDR3 has 15 residues.

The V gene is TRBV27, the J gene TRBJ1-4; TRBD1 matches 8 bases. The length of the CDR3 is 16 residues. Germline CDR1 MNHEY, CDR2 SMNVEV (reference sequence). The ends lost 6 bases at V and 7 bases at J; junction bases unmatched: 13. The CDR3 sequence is CASRTTGRGLREKLFF. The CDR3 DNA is TGTGCCAGCAGAACCACTGGCAGGGGGCTTCGTGAAAAACTGTTTTTT.